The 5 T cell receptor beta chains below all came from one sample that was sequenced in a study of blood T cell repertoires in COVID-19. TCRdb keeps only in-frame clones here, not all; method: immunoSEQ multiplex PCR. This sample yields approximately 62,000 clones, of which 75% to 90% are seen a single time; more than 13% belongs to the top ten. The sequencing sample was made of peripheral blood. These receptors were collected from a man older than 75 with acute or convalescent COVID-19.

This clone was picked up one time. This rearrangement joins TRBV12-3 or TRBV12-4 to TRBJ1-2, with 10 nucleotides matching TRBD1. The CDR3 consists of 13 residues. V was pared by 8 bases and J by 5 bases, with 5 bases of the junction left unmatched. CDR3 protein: CASQRDRGYGYTF. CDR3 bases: TGTGCCAGCCAGCGGGACAGGGGTTATGGCTACACCTTC.

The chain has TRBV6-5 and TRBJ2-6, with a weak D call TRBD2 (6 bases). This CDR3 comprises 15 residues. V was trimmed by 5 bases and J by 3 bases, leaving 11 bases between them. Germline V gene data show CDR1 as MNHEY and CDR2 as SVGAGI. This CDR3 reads CASSLRGGGANVLTF. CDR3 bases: TGTGCCAGCAGTCTACGGGGAGGTGGGGCCAACGTCCTGACTTTC.

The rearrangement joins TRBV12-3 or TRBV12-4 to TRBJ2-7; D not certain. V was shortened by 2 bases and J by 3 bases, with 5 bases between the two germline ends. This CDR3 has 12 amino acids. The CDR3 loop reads CASSLNFYEQYF. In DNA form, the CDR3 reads TGTGCCAGCAGTTTAAACTTCTACGAGCAGTACTTC.

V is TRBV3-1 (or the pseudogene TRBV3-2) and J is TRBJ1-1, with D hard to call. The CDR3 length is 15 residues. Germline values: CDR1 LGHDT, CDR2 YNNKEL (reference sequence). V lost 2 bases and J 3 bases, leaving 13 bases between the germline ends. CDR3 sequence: CASSQTNGVYTEAFF. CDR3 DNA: TGTGCCAGCAGCCAAACTAACGGGGTTTACACTGAAGCTTTCTTT.

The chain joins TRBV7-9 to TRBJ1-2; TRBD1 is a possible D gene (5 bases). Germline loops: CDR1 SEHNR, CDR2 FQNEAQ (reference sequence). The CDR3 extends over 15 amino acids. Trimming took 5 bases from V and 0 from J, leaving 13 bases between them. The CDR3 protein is CASSPRQNPNYGYTF. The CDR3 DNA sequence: TGTGCCAGCAGCCCCCGACAGAACCCTAACTATGGCTACACCTTC.